Sequencing of this T cell receptor beta chain was carried out in a study of memory CD4+ T cells and cytomegalovirus serostatus. At the level of the study: Donors were healthy Belgian adults, 8 to 10 CMV seropositive and about two dozen seronegative.

Repertoires were generated with immunoSEQ multiplex PCR, while TCRdb's copy carries only in-frame clones and drops some. The sample contains approximately 88,000 clones, 80% of which appear only once. This clone has a handful of counts. Its antigen is not known. Single viable CD3+CD4+CD8-CD45RO+ cells were sorted as the memory CD4+ T cells. Study results and caveats: CMV serostatus prediction reached median AUC approximately 0.96, or 0.89 with US-trained model.

V shed 3 bases and J shed 3 bases, with 10 bases lying between them. This CDR3 contains 14 residues. Germline CDR1 LNHDA, CDR2 SQIVND (reference sequence). The clonotype was recovered from an adult in good health and CMV-seropositive. The V and J genes are TRBV19 and TRBJ2-3; possibly TRBD2 for D (5 bases). The source material was memory CD4+ T cells from blood. The CDR3 reads CASSIRRATDTQYF. In DNA, the CDR3 is TGTGCCAGTAGTATCCGGCGGGCAACAGATACGCAGTATTTT.